This entry is about one T cell receptor (beta chain). This specimen comes from a study of T cell changes during pregnancy in multiple sclerosis. Some clones are missing from TCRdb's copy, which holds only in-frame ones; the method was immunoSEQ multiplex PCR. The sample has roughly 9,900 clones, more than 85% seen once. The sequenced sample was CD8+ T cells from peripheral blood mononuclear cells, obtained in the first trimester of pregnancy. The receptor comes from a female donor in good health, enrolled as a control in a pregnancy study.

This chain's CDR3 is CASSPRGGTGELFF. The CDR3, as DNA: TGTGCCAGCTCCCCCAGGGGCGGAACCGGGGAGCTGTTTTTT. V is TRBV27 and J is TRBJ2-2, with a possible D match to TRBD1 (6 bases). This CDR3 contains 14 residues. V gave up 8 bases and J gave up 5 bases, with 15 bases separating them. Germline-derived CDR1 and CDR2 are MNHEY and SMNVEV (reference sequence).